Each of the 11 T cell receptor beta chains below was sequenced from the same sample in a study of shared clonotypes between healthy human individuals. The repertoire was sequenced with immunoSEQ multiplex PCR; TCRdb's copy has only in-frame clones and lacks some. The sample carries 2 million to 2.5 million clones, around 95% recorded once. The source material was naive CD4+ T cells sorted from blood. This sample's subset: CD45RA+ positively selected. The source is a man younger than 35 in good health.

The V and J genes are TRBV28 and TRBJ2-5; 11 nucleotides agree with TRBD2. The CDR3 is 14 amino acids. Trimming removed 8 bases from V and 6 bases from J; junction bases left unmatched: 8. Germline lookup yields CDR1 MDHEN and CDR2 SYDVKM. The CDR3 reads CASALAGVSKTQYF. In nucleotides, the CDR3 is TGTGCCAGCGCACTAGCGGGGGTTTCTAAGACCCAGTACTTC.

The sample holds one count of this clone. The chain combines TRBV10-3 with TRBJ1-6, with D perhaps TRBD1 (5 bases). Deletions cut 8 bases from V and 5 bases from J, with 16 bases between. CDR1 and CDR2 from the germline V gene are ENHRY and SYGVKD. This CDR3 spans 15 amino acids. This chain's CDR3 is CAIRPTGGHNSPLHF. The CDR3 coding sequence is TGTGCCATCCGTCCCACAGGAGGCCATAATTCACCCCTCCACTTT.

The gene calls are TRBV7-2 and TRBJ2-4; unclear D gene. CDR1 SGHTA and CDR2 FQGNSA come from the germline V gene. Between the trimmed V and J ends, which lost 1 base and 0 bases, there was a span of 7 bases. The CDR3 has 15 residues. In DNA form, the CDR3 reads TGTGCCAGCAGCTTAGTGGCGGCAGCCAAAAACATTCAGTACTTC. Its protein product is CASSLVAAAKNIQYF. Looking up the rest from reference TRBV7-2 and TRBJ2-4 gives the full variable domain: GAGVSQSPSNKVTEKGKDVELRCDPISGHTALYWYRQSLGQGLEFLIYFQGNSAPDKSGLPSDRFSAERTGGSVSTLTIQRTQQEDSAVYLCASSLVAAAKNIQYFGAGTRLSVL.

The gene calls are TRBV6-5 and TRBJ2-7, with D unresolved. Germline CDR1 MNHEY, CDR2 SVGAGI. This CDR3 comprises 13 residues. Trimming left V 6 bases short and J 6 bases short, with 15 bases between. CDR3 DNA: TGTGCCAGCAGCCGAATGAGGCCGGCCGAGCAGTACTTC. Translating gives CASSRMRPAEQYF.

The gene calls are TRBV7-8 and TRBJ1-1; D not certain. CDR3 length: 11 amino acids. Germline V CDR1 and CDR2: SGHVS, FQNEAQ. The V end lost 5 bases, the J end lost 10 bases, and 11 bases lay between the germline ends. The CDR3 reads CASSPRDGAFF. The CDR3 DNA is TGTGCCAGCAGCCCCCGGGATGGAGCTTTCTTT.

This clone was observed once. This chain connects TRBV5-1 to TRBJ2-1, with 9 bases matching TRBD1. The ends lost 4 bases at V and 8 bases at J; junction bases unmatched: 10. CDR1 and CDR2 (germline): SGHRS, YFSETQ. This CDR3 comprises 15 residues. This CDR3 reads CASSNPGTGLDEQFF. As DNA, the CDR3 is TGCGCCAGCAGCAACCCCGGGACAGGGCTTGATGAGCAGTTCTTC.

This clone showed up just once. The rearrangement links TRBV25-1 to TRBJ1-1, with 10 bases identical to TRBD1. Germline trimming cut 3 bases from V and 5 bases from J; bases unmatched to any gene: 3. Germline values: CDR1 MGHDK, CDR2 SYGVNS. CDR3 length: 14 amino acids. CDR3 nucleotides: TGTGCCAGCAGTGAGACAGGGGGCCAGACTGAAGCTTTCTTT. Translated, it gives CASSETGGQTEAFF.

Remarks on this clone: Other nucleotide sequences in the sample specify the same CDR3. This chain links TRBV11-3 with TRBJ1-1; D unresolved. The germline gives CDR1 SGHNT, CDR2 YENEEA. The V end was cut by 0 bases, the J end by 4 bases, with 6 bases between. The CDR3 spans 13 residues. For the CDR3, the DNA is TGTGCCAGCAGCTTAGACAGGTCCACTGAAGCTTTCTTT. Translated, it gives CASSLDRSTEAFF.

The chain employs TRBV18 and TRBJ1-6; TRBD1 is a possible D gene (5 bases). CDR3 size: 16 residues. V was clipped by 4 bases and J by 6 bases, with 16 bases between them. Germline CDR1 and CDR2: KGHSH and LQKENI. The CDR3 sequence: CASSLASRDLNSPLHF. The CDR3 DNA sequence: TGTGCCAGCTCACTCGCATCCAGGGACCTTAATTCACCCCTCCACTTT. Full variable domain (remainder filled in from reference TRBV18 and TRBJ1-6): NAGVMQNPRHLVRRRGQEARLRCSPMKGHSHVYWYRQLPEEGLKFMVYLQKENIIDESGMPKERFSAEFPKEGPSILRIQQVVRGDSAAYFCASSLASRDLNSPLHFGNGTRLTVT.

V and J are TRBV30 and TRBJ2-3, with a weak D call TRBD1 (5 bases). Per germline, CDR1 GTSNPN and CDR2 SVGIG (reference sequence). Trimming took 1 base from V and 14 from J, leaving 25 bases between them. The CDR3 has 15 amino acids. This CDR3 reads CAWSALKTDSTVLYF. Here the CDR3 DNA reads TGTGCCTGGAGTGCCCTCAAAACTGACAGTACAGTTCTGTATTTT.

The chain links TRBV10-3 to TRBJ1-5; D is ambiguous. Germline V gene data show CDR1 as ENHRY and CDR2 as SYGVKD. Trimming took off 3 bases at V and 3 bases at J, with 6 bases between the two ends. The CDR3 totals 13 residues. DNA for the CDR3: TGTGCCATCAGTGACCAGGTCAATCAGCCCCAGCATTTT. Protein product: CAISDQVNQPQHF.